This record covers a single TCR beta chain. J gave up 3 bases and V 0 bases, and 9 bases lay outside the gene matches. Germline CDR1 MNHEY, CDR2 SMNVEV (reference sequence). This CDR3 is 18 amino acids long. This entry belongs to a study of resident and recirculating memory T cells in vitiligo. The data were produced by immunoSEQ multiplex PCR, yet TCRdb's version contains in-frame clones alone and is incomplete. The sample has approximately 69,000 clones, approximately 90% seen once. The sample comprised blood. V is TRBV27 and J is TRBJ2-5, with 11 bases that match TRBD2. This sequence originates from a male donor with vitiligo. The DNA of the CDR3 is TGTGCCAGCAGTTTATCGGCTAGCGGGGGGCCCAGCAAAGAGACCCAGTACTTC. It codes for CASSLSASGGPSKETQYF.